Following are 31 T cell receptor beta chains from one sample sequenced in a study of blood T cell repertoires in COVID-19. The data were produced by immunoSEQ multiplex PCR, yet TCRdb's version contains in-frame clones alone and is incomplete. The sample has around 170,000 clones; roughly nine tenths are singletons. Sequencing input: peripheral blood. These receptors all stem from a man aged 18-30 years who had recovered from COVID-19.

V usage is TRBV6-2 or TRBV6-3 and J usage is TRBJ1-1, with D perhaps TRBD1 (6 bases). The germline V gene encodes CDR1 MNHEY and CDR2 SVGEGT. The V gene lost 2 bases and the J gene lost 2 bases, with 9 bases spanning the gap. This CDR3 contains 14 residues. The CDR3 loop is CASSYGGLNTEAFF. The CDR3, as DNA: TGTGCCAGCAGTTACGGGGGCCTCAACACTGAAGCTTTCTTT.

This clone appeared a few times. The chain recombines TRBV7-9 with TRBJ1-2; a weak D match, TRBD1 (5 bases). This CDR3 is 14 amino acids long. Per germline, CDR1 SEHNR and CDR2 FQNEAQ (reference sequence). The germline V and J ends were trimmed by 4 bases and 4 bases, with 13 bases remaining between them. CDR3 in amino acids: CASSSATDRYGYTF. Written as DNA, the CDR3 is TGTGCCAGCAGCTCCGCGACAGACCGCTATGGCTACACCTTC.

The V and J genes are TRBV28 and TRBJ2-7; D is undetermined. The germline V and J ends were trimmed by 4 bases and 2 bases, with 18 bases remaining between them. Germline V CDR1 and CDR2: MDHEN, SYDVKM. This CDR3 has 16 amino acids. The CDR3 is CASSSPHVPEPYEQYF. The CDR3 nucleotides are TGTGCCAGCAGTTCCCCACACGTACCCGAACCCTACGAGCAGTACTTC. Together with reference TRBV28 and TRBJ2-7, the CDR3 gives the full variable domain: DVKVTQSSRYLVKRTGEKVFLECVQDMDHENMFWYRQDPGLGLRLIYFSYDVKMKEKGDIPEGYSVSREKKERFSLILESASTNQTSMYLCASSSPHVPEPYEQYFGPGTRLTVT.

The V gene is TRBV5-4, the J gene TRBJ1-1, with no clear D. The CDR3 extends over 13 amino acids. Germline assignment: CDR1 SGHNT and CDR2 YYREEE (reference sequence). V lost 0 bases to trimming and J lost 5 bases, with 8 bases between them. The CDR3 protein is CASSLDSSTEAFF. CDR3 DNA sequence: TGTGCCAGCAGCTTGGACAGTTCGACTGAAGCTTTCTTT.

The chain has TRBV9 and TRBJ2-2, with D perhaps TRBD2 (5 bases). Trimming left V 5 bases short and J 2 bases short, with 10 bases between. This CDR3 spans 14 amino acids. Germline CDR1 reads SGDLS; CDR2 reads YYNGEE. CDR3 amino acids: CASRGRLNTGELFF. For the CDR3, the DNA is TGTGCCAGCAGAGGCAGACTAAACACCGGGGAGCTGTTTTTT.

This CDR3 reads CASSQEVTGTPYGYTF. CDR3 sequence (DNA): TGCGCCAGCAGCCAAGAGGTGACAGGGACTCCCTATGGCTACACCTTC. V is TRBV4-1 and J is TRBJ1-2, with TRBD1 identical over 7 bases. This CDR3 has 16 amino acids. Germline values: CDR1 MGHRA, CDR2 YSYEKL. V dropped 0 bases and J dropped 4; count of bases not matched to a gene: 8.

V is TRBV4-3 and J is TRBJ1-2; tentative D call: TRBD1 (5 bases). The germline gives CDR1 LGHNA, CDR2 YSLEER. Trimming pared 4 bases from V and 6 bases from J, leaving 12 bases between. The CDR3 has 13 amino acids. For the CDR3, the DNA is TGCGCCAGCAGCCGGGGCTTGGCCGATGGCTACACCTTC. This gives the protein CASSRGLADGYTF.

The chain combines TRBV28 with TRBJ1-4; tentative D call: TRBD1 (5 bases). CDR1 and CDR2 (germline): MDHEN, SYDVKM. The CDR3 totals 15 residues. With 3 bases removed from V and 4 bases from J, the gap between germline ends came to 12 bases. The CDR3 reads CASSFRQLFNEKLFF. CDR3 coding DNA: TGTGCCAGCAGTTTCCGACAGCTCTTTAATGAAAAACTGTTTTTT. The whole variable domain, filled in from reference TRBV28 and TRBJ1-4, reads DVKVTQSSRYLVKRTGEKVFLECVQDMDHENMFWYRQDPGLGLRLIYFSYDVKMKEKGDIPEGYSVSREKKERFSLILESASTNQTSMYLCASSFRQLFNEKLFFGSGTQLSVL.

The chain is built from TRBV27 and TRBJ2-7; TRBD2 matches at 7 bases. The germline V gene has CDR1 MNHEY and CDR2 SMNVEV (reference sequence). The V and J ends lost 2 bases and 2 bases, in that order; junction bases with no gene match: 9. This CDR3 has 16 amino acids. CDR3 nucleotides: TGTGCCAGCAGTTTACTATCCAGCGGGGCCACCTACGAGCAGTACTTC. It translates to CASSLLSSGATYEQYF.

The V call is TRBV4-1, the J call TRBJ2-1; D may be TRBD2 (6 bases). The germline gives CDR1 MGHRA, CDR2 YSYEKL. This CDR3 is 14 amino acids long. The V gene lost 4 bases and the J gene lost 8 bases, with 15 bases spanning the gap. The CDR3 sequence: CASSPRDLGDEQFF. In nucleotides, the CDR3 is TGCGCCAGCAGCCCCCGGGACTTAGGGGATGAGCAGTTCTTC.

The V and J genes are TRBV14 and TRBJ1-2, with D unresolved. The V end lost 0 bases, the J end lost 5 bases, and 7 bases lay between the germline ends. This CDR3 is 13 amino acids long. Germline CDR1 reads SGHDN; CDR2 reads FVKESK. The CDR3 spells CASSQDLLYGYTF. The CDR3 DNA reads TGTGCCAGCAGCCAAGATCTCCTGTATGGCTACACCTTC.

V and J are TRBV2 and TRBJ1-2, with 9 nucleotides matching TRBD1. Germline CDR1 reads SNHLY; CDR2 reads FYNNEI. Trimming took 6 bases from V and 0 from J; bases not matched to a gene: 5. This CDR3 has 15 residues. The CDR3 sequence is CASRVQGAANYGYTF. CDR3 nucleotide sequence: TGTGCCAGCAGGGTACAGGGGGCAGCTAACTATGGCTACACCTTC.

The rearrangement joins TRBV10-3 to TRBJ1-1; 7 positions match TRBD1. Germline V gene data show CDR1 as ENHRY and CDR2 as SYGVKD. Trimming cost V 7 bases and J 0 bases; bases outside gene matches: 8. The CDR3 contains 15 residues. In nucleotides, the CDR3 is TGTGCCATCAATAAAAGACAGGGTATGAACACTGAAGCTTTCTTT. Its translation is CAINKRQGMNTEAFF.

CDR3 protein: CASSLRQGVDYTF. The CDR3 DNA sequence: TGTGCCAGCAGTTTAAGGCAGGGGGTTGACTACACCTTC. The gene calls are TRBV12-3 or TRBV12-4 and TRBJ1-2; 7 nucleotides match TRBD1. Trimming removed 2 bases from V and 10 bases from J; junction bases left unmatched: 7. The CDR3 is made up of 13 amino acids.

The J gene is TRBJ1-4, the V gene TRBV7-9, with D uncertain. The CDR3 spans 17 residues. V was cut by 1 base and J by 1 base, with 13 bases left in between. Germline CDR1 reads SEHNR; CDR2 reads FQNEAQ (reference sequence). The CDR3 here is CASSLEMEGETNEKLFF. The CDR3 nucleotides are TGTGCCAGCAGCTTAGAAATGGAAGGAGAAACTAATGAAAAACTGTTTTTT. Variable domain in full (rest from reference TRBV7-9 and TRBJ1-4): DTGVSQNPRHKITKRGQNVTFRCDPISEHNRLYWYRQTLGQGPEFLTYFQNEAQLEKSRLLSDRFSAERPKGSFSTLEIQRTEQGDSAMYLCASSLEMEGETNEKLFFGSGTQLSVL.

The chain joins TRBV4-2 to TRBJ2-5; unclear D gene. This CDR3 is built from 14 residues. Looked up from germline, CDR1 is LGHNA and CDR2 is YNFKEQ. The ends were cut back, 1 base at V and 7 bases at J, with 13 bases in the middle. CDR3 amino acids: CASSQGGGEVTQYF. For the CDR3, the DNA is TGTGCCAGCAGCCAAGGCGGTGGCGAGGTGACCCAGTACTTC.

The rearrangement joins TRBV27 to TRBJ2-3; D is perhaps TRBD2 (6 bases). Between the trimmed V and J ends, which lost 6 bases and 0 bases, there was a span of 16 bases. Germline CDR1 is MNHEY and CDR2 is SMNVEV (reference sequence). This CDR3 contains 16 residues. CDR3 amino acids: CASRLSGLPSTDTQYF. In DNA form, the CDR3 reads TGTGCCAGCAGGTTGAGCGGGCTTCCTAGCACAGATACGCAGTATTTT.

The chain has TRBV14 and TRBJ2-2, with 9 bases fitting TRBD2. This CDR3 contains 16 residues. Trimming removed 3 bases from V and 5 bases from J; junction bases left unmatched: 7. Germline lookup yields CDR1 SGHDN and CDR2 FVKESK. CDR3 coding DNA: TGTGCCAGCAGCCATGCCGAAAGCGGGAGGACCGGGGAGCTGTTTTTT. It specifies CASSHAESGRTGELFF. The full variable domain, with the rest looked up from reference TRBV14 and TRBJ2-2, is EAGVTQFPSHSVIEKGQTVTLRCDPISGHDNLYWYRRVMGKEIKFLLHFVKESKQDESGMPNNRFLAERTGGTYSTLKVQPAELEDSGVYFCASSHAESGRTGELFFGEGSRLTVL.

CDR3 nucleotide sequence: TGCGCCAGCAGCCAGGCTCCTAGCGTGGGAAACATTCAGTACTTC. Amino acid sequence: CASSQAPSVGNIQYF. This chain uses TRBV4-3 with TRBJ2-4; TRBD2 is a possible D gene (6 bases). CDR3 size: 15 residues. From germline, CDR1 is LGHNA and CDR2 YSLEER. The V end was cut by 3 bases, the J end by 6 bases, with 15 bases between.

The chain joins TRBV10-3 to TRBJ2-3, with TRBD1 matching over 7 bases. The CDR3 loop spans 14 amino acids. Germline-derived CDR1 and CDR2 are ENHRY and SYGVKD. The V gene end was trimmed by 9 bases and the J gene end by 2 bases; junction bases not matched to a gene: 8. In nucleotides, the CDR3 is TGTGCCATAGCCTGGGACAGTTACACAGATACGCAGTATTTT. This translates into CAIAWDSYTDTQYF.

The chain couples TRBV13 to TRBJ2-7; perhaps TRBD1 as D (5 bases). This CDR3 region has 14 residues. Germline loops: CDR1 PRHDT, CDR2 FYEKMQ (reference sequence). V gave up 1 base and J gave up 3 bases, with 10 bases separating them. The CDR3 DNA sequence: TGTGCCAGCAGCTTAGTGTCAGGGAACTACGAGCAGTACTTC. Translated: CASSLVSGNYEQYF.

A single count supports this clone. The V and J genes are TRBV2 and TRBJ1-4; 11 bases match TRBD1. V gave up 8 bases and J gave up 8 bases; unmatched junction bases: 19. The CDR3 runs to 18 residues. Germline V CDR1 and CDR2: SNHLY, FYNNEI. The CDR3 DNA reads as TGTGCCAGCGTCAGGGACCGGGACAGGGGGTTCGATTGGGAAAAACTGTTTTTT. Protein product: CASVRDRDRGFDWEKLFF.

The rearrangement links TRBV9 to TRBJ2-1; D not resolved. CDR3 size: 15 residues. Deletions cut 0 bases from V and 0 bases from J, with 7 bases between. The germline CDR1 and CDR2 sequences are SGDLS and YYNGEE. This CDR3 is CASSVAVNSYNEQFF. The CDR3 coding sequence is TGTGCCAGCAGCGTAGCGGTAAACTCCTACAATGAGCAGTTCTTC.

This chain joins TRBV6-5 and TRBJ1-1; 7 nucleotides agree with TRBD1. Germline V lookup: CDR1 MNHEY, CDR2 SVGAGI. Trimming at V came to 2 bases and at J to 7 bases, leaving 7 bases not matched to a gene. The CDR3 runs to 14 residues. The CDR3 spells CASSYGSQGVEAFF. The CDR3 DNA reads TGTGCCAGCAGTTACGGAAGCCAGGGGGTTGAAGCTTTCTTT.

The chain couples TRBV4-1 to TRBJ2-1; possible D gene TRBD2, 6 bases. The germline V gene encodes CDR1 MGHRA and CDR2 YSYEKL. Trimming took off 3 bases at V and 3 bases at J, with 12 bases between the two ends. The CDR3 covers 15 residues. The CDR3 coding sequence is TGCGCCAGCAGCCAGGGGCGGGAACTCTACAATGAGCAGTTCTTC. It codes for CASSQGRELYNEQFF.

This rearrangement joins TRBV5-4 to TRBJ2-3; D possibly corresponds to TRBD1 (7 bases). CDR1 and CDR2 (germline): SGHNT, YYREEE (reference sequence). This CDR3 is 15 amino acids long. V was shortened by 0 bases and J by 7 bases, with 15 bases between the two germline ends. The CDR3 bases are TGTGCCAGCAGCTTGGCTGGAGGGGGCCCGAATACGCAGTATTTT. It encodes CASSLAGGGPNTQYF.

The chain employs TRBV5-3 and TRBJ2-7; weak D call: TRBD2 (5 bases). TRBV5-3 is known as an ORF, though its function is uncertain. V was clipped by 2 bases and J by 2 bases, with 14 bases between them. The CDR3 is 15 residues long. As DNA, the CDR3 is TGTGCCAGAAGCTTTGCGGACTCGCGTCCCTACGAGCAGTACTTC. Translation gives CARSFADSRPYEQYF.

Regarding this clone: At one end, the junction sequence differs from germline, possibly due to a read error. V and J are TRBV7-7 and TRBJ2-5; possibly TRBD1 for D (6 bases). Germline-derived CDR1 and CDR2 are SSHAT and FNYEAQ (reference sequence). The CDR3 length is 15 residues. CDR3 in DNA: TGTGCTAGCAGCCGACGGGACAAAAGGATGGAGACCCAGTACTTC. Its translation is CASSRRDKRMETQYF. The variable domain in full, completed from reference TRBV7-7 and TRBJ2-5, reads GAGVSQSPRYKVTKRGQDVTLRCDPISSHATLYWYQQALGQGPEFLTYFNYEAQPDKSGLPSDRFSAERPEGSISTLTIQRTEQRDSAMYRCASSRRDKRMETQYFGPGTRLLVL.

The chain links TRBV7-3 to TRBJ2-1; perhaps TRBD2 as D (6 bases). V was pared by 5 bases and J by 9 bases, with 11 bases between. In germline, CDR1 is SGHTA, CDR2 FQGTGA. The CDR3 extends over 12 amino acids. CDR3 nucleotide sequence: TGTGCCAGCAGCCCGGGACTTCCTGAGCAGTTCTTC. The encoded protein is CASSPGLPEQFF.

The chain combines TRBV5-4 with TRBJ1-2; D is uncertain. V lost 2 bases and J lost 4, with 18 bases in between. This CDR3 contains 16 residues. Germline V gene sequence: CDR1 SGHNT, CDR2 YYREEE (reference sequence). The CDR3 sequence is CASSLSAEPTLYGYTF. The CDR3 region has the DNA TGTGCCAGCAGCTTATCGGCGGAGCCGACTCTCTATGGCTACACCTTC.

The chain employs TRBV19 and TRBJ2-4; TRBD1 matches at 7 bases. V was clipped by 1 base and J by 7 bases; unmatched bases: 4. The CDR3 runs to 14 residues. Germline loops: CDR1 LNHDA, CDR2 SQIVND (reference sequence). In nucleotides, the CDR3 is TGTGCCAGTAGTATAGGACAGGGTATCAACATTCAGTACTTC. Translating gives CASSIGQGINIQYF.